The 17 T cell receptor beta chains given below trace back to one sample, sequenced in a study of shared clonotypes between healthy human individuals. Using immunoSEQ multiplex PCR, the repertoire was profiled, and TCRdb retains in-frame clones only, with some absent. The sample includes roughly 2 million clones, roughly 96% of them seen just once. Sample: naive CD4+ T cells sorted from blood. Subset given: CD45RA+ positively selected. The origin of the receptors is a man younger than 35 in good health.

This chain joins TRBV21-1 and TRBJ2-7; the tabulated D call, TRBD1, remains unverified against the DNA. TRBV21-1 is flagged as a pseudogene. CDR3 length: 17 amino acids. The CDR3 here is CASSPRSYRGGTYEQYF. CDR3 DNA: TGTGCCAGCAGCCCACGCTCCTACAGGGGGGGTACCTACGAGCAGTACTTC.

Regarding this clone: A read error may be the cause here, since a much bigger clone is one base away. Other DNA sequences in the sample encode the same CDR3. The V and J genes are TRBV28 and TRBJ2-7; D uncertain. Germline-derived CDR1 and CDR2 are MDHEN and SYDVKM. CDR3 length: 11 residues. V lost 5 bases, J lost 4 bases, and 6 bases lay in between. CDR3 residues: CASSLGYEQYF. For the CDR3, the DNA is TGTGCCAGCAGTCTGGGGTACGAGCAGTACTTC. The complete variable domain, with remaining parts taken from reference TRBV28 and TRBJ2-7, reads DVKVTQSSRYLVKRTGEKVFLECVQDMDHENMFWYRQDPGLGLRLIYFSYDVKMKEKGDIPEGYSVSREKKERFSLILESASTNQTSMYLCASSLGYEQYFGPGTRLTVT.

This clone appeared a single time. The V gene is TRBV28, the J gene TRBJ1-1; D may be TRBD1 (5 bases). Looked up from germline, CDR1 is MDHEN and CDR2 is SYDVKM. CDR3 size: 16 residues. V lost 6 bases, J lost 0 bases, and 17 bases lay in between. The CDR3 DNA follows: TGTGCCAGCAGCCGCCGACAGTTTTCAATGAACACTGAAGCTTTCTTT. It codes for CASSRRQFSMNTEAFF.

This clone was recorded only once. The chain employs TRBV7-2 and TRBJ2-7, with TRBD2 identical over 9 bases. J lost 5 bases, V lost 0 bases, and 8 bases had no gene match. This CDR3 region has 16 residues. Germline lookup yields CDR1 SGHTA and CDR2 FQGNSA. In DNA, the CDR3 is TGTGCCAGCAGCTTAGCGTCCGGCGGGGGGGCCCACGAGCAGTACTTC. Amino acids: CASSLASGGGAHEQYF. Drawing the rest from reference TRBV7-2 and TRBJ2-7, the complete variable domain is GAGVSQSPSNKVTEKGKDVELRCDPISGHTALYWYRQSLGQGLEFLIYFQGNSAPDKSGLPSDRFSAERTGGSVSTLTIQRTQQEDSAVYLCASSLASGGGAHEQYFGPGTRLTVT.

The chain has TRBV21-1 and TRBJ2-7; the table's D call of TRBD2 was not tested on the DNA. TRBV21-1 is recorded as a pseudogene. CDR3 length: 17 residues. CDR3 sequence: CATEGSHASGRFYEQYF. In nucleotides, the CDR3 is TGTGCCACTGAGGGGAGTCACGCTAGCGGGAGGTTCTACGAGCAGTACTTC.

V gene TRBV2 combines with J gene TRBJ1-1; no clear D gene. Germline V CDR1 and CDR2: SNHLY, FYNNEI. The CDR3 consists of 13 residues. Trimming stripped 4 bases from V and 0 bases from J, with 6 bases between. This CDR3 is CASSAAMNTEAFF. The CDR3 nucleotides read TGTGCCAGCAGTGCAGCTATGAACACTGAAGCTTTCTTT.

The chain links TRBV6-6 to TRBJ1-5; D is uncertain. The CDR3 contains 16 residues. V was clipped by 4 bases and J by 0 bases, with 13 bases between them. Germline values: CDR1 MNHNY, CDR2 SVGAGI (reference sequence). The CDR3 loop reads CASSWGSPTSNQPQHF. The CDR3, as DNA: TGTGCCAGCAGTTGGGGATCACCGACTAGCAATCAGCCCCAGCATTTT.

The chain has TRBV5-1 and TRBJ1-1; no reliable D call. Germline V lookup: CDR1 SGHRS, CDR2 YFSETQ. Trimming took off 0 bases at V and 4 bases at J, with 10 bases between the two ends. The CDR3 extends over 14 amino acids. This CDR3 reads CASSLGVQITEAFF. The CDR3 DNA reads as TGCGCCAGCAGCTTGGGTGTCCAGATCACTGAAGCTTTCTTT. Full variable domain (missing parts from reference TRBV5-1 and TRBJ1-1): KAGVTQTPRYLIKTRGQQVTLSCSPISGHRSVSWYQQTPGQGLQFLFEYFSETQRNKGNFPGRFSGRQFSNSRSEMNVSTLELGDSALYLCASSLGVQITEAFFGQGTRLTVV.

The chain links TRBV5-1 to TRBJ2-1; 10 nucleotides line up with TRBD2. The CDR3 loop spans 15 amino acids. Germline lookup yields CDR1 SGHRS and CDR2 YFSETQ. Trimming cost V 3 bases and J 9 bases; bases outside gene matches: 9. The CDR3 nucleotides are TGCGCCAGCAGCTCCCAGCGGGAGGGTTTAGGTGAGCAGTTCTTC. Translating it yields CASSSQREGLGEQFF.

The CDR3 DNA sequence: TGTGCCAGCAGTCGGGACAGGGGATATAATGAAAAACTGTTTTTT. Its translation is CASSRDRGYNEKLFF. The chain employs TRBV28 and TRBJ1-4, with 10 bases aligning to TRBD1. From germline, CDR1 is MDHEN and CDR2 SYDVKM. CDR3 size: 15 residues. The V and J ends lost 5 bases and 4 bases, in that order; junction bases with no gene match: 4.

The rearrangement links TRBV7-8 to TRBJ2-7, with 8 bases lining up with TRBD1. The ends lost 1 base at V and 6 bases at J; junction bases unmatched: 2. Per the germline V gene, CDR1 is SGHVS and CDR2 is FQNEAQ. The CDR3 loop spans 13 amino acids. CDR3 in DNA: TGTGCCAGCAGCTTAGGAACAGGGGGCGAGCAGTACTTC. The encoded protein is CASSLGTGGEQYF.

J is TRBJ2-7 and V is TRBV29-1, with D possibly being TRBD1 (5 bases). Germline values: CDR1 SQVTM, CDR2 ANQGSEA. Trimming took 4 bases from V and 2 from J, leaving 12 bases between them. The CDR3 contains 13 residues. The DNA of the CDR3 is TGCAGCGTTGTAAAGACAGATGCCTACGAGCAGTACTTC. It is translated as CSVVKTDAYEQYF.

The chain uses TRBV2 and TRBJ1-3; TRBD1 agrees at 7 bases. The CDR3 has 14 amino acids. V gave up 6 bases and J gave up 0 bases; unmatched junction bases: 2. Germline V gives CDR1 SNHLY, CDR2 FYNNEI. The chain's CDR3 is CASRNRGSGNTIYF. The CDR3 DNA reads as TGTGCCAGCAGAAACAGGGGCTCTGGAAACACCATATATTTT. The whole variable domain, filled in from reference TRBV2 and TRBJ1-3, reads EPEVTQTPSHQVTQMGQEVILRCVPISNHLYFYWYRQILGQKVEFLVSFYNNEISEKSEIFDDQFSVERPDGSNFTLKIRSTKLEDSAMYFCASRNRGSGNTIYFGEGSWLTVV.

This clone was detected only once. J is TRBJ2-1 and V is TRBV13; 14 nucleotides line up with TRBD2. Per the germline V gene, CDR1 is PRHDT and CDR2 is FYEKMQ (reference sequence). V shed 4 bases, J shed 5 bases, and the junction held 7 bases outside the gene matches. This CDR3 is 17 amino acids long. The DNA for the CDR3 is TGTGCCAGCAGCTCGACTAGCGGGAGGGCCTGGGACAATGAGCAGTTCTTC. The encoded protein is CASSSTSGRAWDNEQFF.

The chain has TRBV29-1 and TRBJ2-7; 9 nucleotides line up with TRBD1. In germline, CDR1 is SQVTM, CDR2 ANQGSEA. V gave up 4 bases and J gave up 3 bases; unmatched junction bases: 13. The CDR3 is 16 amino acids. The CDR3 reads CSVGAFRDRVNYEQYF. The CDR3 DNA reads as TGCAGCGTTGGCGCCTTCCGGGACAGGGTAAACTACGAGCAGTACTTC.

The chain joins TRBV7-8 to TRBJ1-6; the D is unclear. This CDR3 is built from 16 residues. Trimming removed 5 bases from V and 0 bases from J, with 11 bases in between. Germline V gene sequence: CDR1 SGHVS, CDR2 FQNEAQ. CDR3 sequence reads: CASSRTESSYNSPLHF. CDR3 sequence (DNA): TGTGCCAGCAGCAGGACGGAGAGCTCCTATAATTCACCCCTCCACTTT.

The chain joins TRBV2 to TRBJ2-3; D unresolved. The CDR3 consists of 14 residues. CDR1 and CDR2 from the germline V gene are SNHLY and FYNNEI. Trimming pared 4 bases from V and 2 bases from J, leaving 10 bases between. CDR3 sequence: CASSVAQYTDTQYF. The CDR3 DNA follows: TGTGCCAGCAGTGTGGCGCAGTACACAGATACGCAGTATTTT. Supplemented by reference TRBV2 and TRBJ2-3, the full variable domain reads EPEVTQTPSHQVTQMGQEVILRCVPISNHLYFYWYRQILGQKVEFLVSFYNNEISEKSEIFDDQFSVERPDGSNFTLKIRSTKLEDSAMYFCASSVAQYTDTQYFGPGTRLTVL.